This T cell receptor beta chain was documented in a study of cytomegalovirus exposure and HLA in healthy donors. Findings and caveats of the study: According to a later analysis, donors in an Asian-associated ancestry cluster reportedly had fewer N-insertions than the roughly 640-donor mean.

Amplification used 60 Vbeta primers and 13 Jbeta primers. TCRdb's copy holds only in-frame clones and misses some; the assay was immunoSEQ multiplex PCR. The sample holds approximately 200,000 clones, 82% seen once. The CDR3 spans 17 residues. Trimming removed 0 bases at V and 5 bases at J, with 21 bases between. Germline V gene lookup returns CDR1 SGHNT and CDR2 YYREEE (reference sequence). Turning to this clone: What it binds is unknown.

The TCR originated in a boy younger than 10 in good health and CMV-seronegative. The V call is TRBV5-4, the J call TRBJ2-7; D is possibly TRBD2 (5 bases). The sequencing sample was made of PBMCs. The CDR3 protein is CASSLGPFGLGVNEQYF. The DNA for the CDR3 is TGTGCCAGCAGCTTGGGTCCTTTCGGACTTGGAGTCAACGAGCAGTACTTC.